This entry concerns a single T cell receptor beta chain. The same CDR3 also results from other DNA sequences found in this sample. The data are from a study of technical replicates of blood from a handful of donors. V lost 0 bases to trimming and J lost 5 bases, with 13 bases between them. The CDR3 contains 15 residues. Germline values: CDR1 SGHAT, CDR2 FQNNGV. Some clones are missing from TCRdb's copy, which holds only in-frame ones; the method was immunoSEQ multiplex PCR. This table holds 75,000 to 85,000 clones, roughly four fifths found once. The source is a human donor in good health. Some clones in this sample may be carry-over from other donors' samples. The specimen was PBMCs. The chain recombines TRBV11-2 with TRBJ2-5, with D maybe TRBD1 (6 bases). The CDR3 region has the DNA TGTGCCAGCAGCTTAGATGGTGGGGGCGGGGAGACCCAGTACTTC. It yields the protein CASSLDGGGGETQYF.